The rows below give T cell receptor beta chains drawn from one sample of a study of TIL therapy for anti-PD-1-resistant metastatic lung cancer. TCRdb's table, derived via immunoSEQ multiplex PCR, lists solely in-frame clones and lacks some. The sample consists of about 60,000 clones, around 86% of them appearing once. This material consisted of blood, taken at baseline. All receptors derive from a person aged 25-80 years with non-small cell lung cancer. Both conserved end residues are part of each CDR3.

cdr3_aa j_call v_call
CASSQEPGLLYEQYF TRBJ2-7 TRBV4-1
CASSLGTSGGTSTDTQYF TRBJ2-3 TRBV11-2
CASSLSGASSYNSPLHF TRBJ1-6 TRBV11-2
CASRQQISSTDTQYF TRBJ2-3 TRBV4-1
CASSLEASGTYEQYF TRBJ2-7 TRBV5-1
CAWGEGGEGYTF TRBJ1-2 TRBV30
CASSLGQGNQPQHF TRBJ1-5 TRBV27
CASSWDYTDTQYF TRBJ2-3 TRBV6-5
CASSFGTGGMTDTQYF TRBJ2-3 TRBV5-1
CATSENGRNEQFF TRBJ2-1 TRBV24-1
CASSFGGRGTEAFF TRBJ1-1 TRBV5-5
CASSIGWDYEQYF TRBJ2-7 TRBV2
CASSQVGGTDRLTDTQYF TRBJ2-3 TRBV4-2
CASSHRATGEQYF TRBJ2-7 TRBV12-3/TRBV12-4
CASSPGLAGRNEQFF TRBJ2-1 TRBV18
CASSFSYEQYF TRBJ2-7 TRBV5-1
CASSLRMEKGALHF TRBJ1-6 TRBV5-6
CAWSVLGTGNEQFF TRBJ2-1 TRBV30
CASSPRNAGSNSPLHF TRBJ1-6 TRBV5-6
CAWIPIPLGSKRRSQPQHF TRBJ1-5 TRBV30
CASSSGQGRSQPQHF TRBJ1-5 TRBV27
CASMSGRAGGNEQFF TRBJ2-1 TRBV19
CASSEGLVVETQYF TRBJ2-5 TRBV2
CASSLGGLIYGYTF TRBJ1-2 TRBV28
CASSPQGGGSGYTF TRBJ1-2 TRBV5-4
CASSMGQLTTNEKLFF TRBJ1-4 TRBV19
CASSTTHHEQFF TRBJ2-1 TRBV28
CASSFLDNTGELFF TRBJ2-2 TRBV27
CASSSYGLAGYNEQFF TRBJ2-1 TRBV11-2
CASRGGDRGRLSSYNEQFF TRBJ2-1 TRBV27
CASNTGLPYEQYF TRBJ2-7 TRBV28
CASSPSSQGGTDTQYF TRBJ2-3 TRBV18
CASSLALATSANTGELFF TRBJ2-2 TRBV7-7
CASSLAGTGTGANVLTF TRBJ2-6 TRBV11-2
CASSLRTSGAYEQYF TRBJ2-7 TRBV5-1
CASSQGQGDGYTF TRBJ1-2 TRBV5-5
CASSSVPDGLNTEAFF TRBJ1-1 TRBV18
CASGLVRQGVNNEQFF TRBJ2-1 TRBV12-5
CASSLAGTSVTGHF TRBJ2-7 TRBV7-2
CASSLDGVSWAFF TRBJ1-1 TRBV5-1
CASSAPGQGANTGELFF TRBJ2-2 TRBV5-4
CASSLWSDGYTF TRBJ1-2 TRBV5-1
CASSLAGYQETQYF TRBJ2-5 TRBV2
CASSQEMRADYEQYF TRBJ2-7 TRBV4-1
CAISGDQGALYEQYF TRBJ2-7 TRBV10-3
CASSYRDRGNTGELFF TRBJ2-2 TRBV9
CASSPRLAGANEQFF TRBJ2-1 TRBV3-1/TRBV3-2
CAGRTGGLNTEAFF TRBJ1-1 TRBV13
CASSLPGEAFF TRBJ1-1 TRBV5-6
CASSPDRVPYEQYF TRBJ2-7 TRBV27
CASSLRAGYDQPQHF TRBJ1-5 TRBV7-3
CSVEGEQGANQETQYF TRBJ2-5 TRBV29-1